The sequence of this TCR beta chain was determined in a study of T cells in tuberculosis. Overall study findings and caveats: Active tuberculosis patients had shorter CDR3-alpha; the beta difference was nonsignificant. Using the GMM-specific repertoire gave 87% accuracy versus 60% to 70% with motifs.

CDR1 and CDR2 from the germline V gene are SGHTA and FQGTGA. Trimming pared 3 bases from V and 4 bases from J, leaving 3 bases between. The CDR3 has 12 residues. Repertoires were generated with immunoSEQ multiplex PCR, while TCRdb's copy carries only in-frame clones and drops some. The table includes 20,000 to 25,000 clones, less than 97% detected once. Each donor contributed about 110,000 T cells on average, unsorted. With respect to this clone: Its antigen remains unknown.

The sequencing sample was made of PBMCs. The chain joins TRBV7-3 to TRBJ2-2; the D is unclear. This receptor was taken from a donor aged 5-35 years with latent tuberculosis or without tuberculosis infection. CDR3 bases: TGTGCCAGCAGCTTCCTCACCGGGGAGCTGTTTTTT. It specifies CASSFLTGELFF.